The 19 T cell receptor beta chains below were found in one sample sequenced in a study of blood T cell repertoires in COVID-19 (dated by TCRdb to the early 2020s). Receptor libraries were prepared by the immunoSEQ multiplex PCR assay. The source is immuneACCESS, and TCRdb retained only in-frame sequences with V and J called. Part of the clones is not carried over; for the studies checked, unresolved V genes explain less than half of this, and the remainder is unexplained. Recorded for this sample are about 240,000 clones; around 86% of them occurred a single time. The ten largest clonotypes hold around 3% of the sample. The specimen was PBMCs or T cells enriched from blood (not recorded which). The receptor source for this set is a woman in her thirties or forties with acute COVID-19.

The table lists this clone with a few counts. The J gene is TRBJ2-7, the V gene TRBV21-1; TRBD2, the table's D call, lacks a check against the DNA. TRBV21-1 is a recognized pseudogene. The CDR3 totals 14 residues. The CDR3 DNA reads as TGTGCCAGCATCGAGAAGTCAAGAACCTACGAGCAGTACTTC. Translated: CASIEKSRTYEQYF.

This clone was counted once. The V call is TRBV12-3 or TRBV12-4, the J call TRBJ2-7, with 8 bases matching TRBD2. The CDR3 extends over 12 amino acids. Trimming cost V 8 bases and J 3 bases; bases outside gene matches: 3. The CDR3 region is CASRGGVYEQYF. The CDR3 DNA is TGTGCCAGCCGGGGGGGGGTCTACGAGCAGTACTTC.

V gene TRBV9 combines with J gene TRBJ2-1; perhaps TRBD2 as D (5 bases). V shed 3 bases and J shed 6 bases, with 19 bases lying between them. Germline V gives CDR1 SGDLS, CDR2 YYNGEE. The CDR3 totals 16 residues. CDR3: CASSADLWRALNEQFF. The CDR3 bases are TGTGCCAGCAGCGCCGACCTCTGGCGGGCCCTCAATGAGCAGTTCTTC.

The chain couples TRBV4-1 to TRBJ2-3; 7 bases agree with TRBD2. Trimming at V came to 5 bases and at J to 0 bases, leaving 2 bases not matched to a gene. CDR1 is MGHRA and CDR2 is YSYEKL in the germline V gene. The CDR3 loop spans 14 amino acids. Here the CDR3 DNA reads TGCGCCAGCAGCACGGGAGGTAGCACAGATACGCAGTATTTT. This sequence encodes CASSTGGSTDTQYF.

This sequence joins TRBV6-5 and TRBJ1-2; 8 bases align to TRBD1. Germline CDR1 and CDR2: MNHEY and SVGAGI. V trimming: 0 bases; J trimming: 5 bases; junction bases outside the gene matches: 2. The CDR3 has 14 residues. The CDR3: CASSYSGQGYGYTF. In DNA, the CDR3 is TGTGCCAGCAGTTACTCCGGACAGGGATATGGCTACACCTTC.

The V and J genes are TRBV19 and TRBJ1-5; TRBD1 matches at 8 bases. CDR3 length: 14 residues. The ends lost 10 bases at V and 1 base at J; junction bases unmatched: 6. The germline CDR1 and CDR2 sequences are LNHDA and SQIVND (reference sequence). The DNA of the CDR3 is TGTGCCACTACGACAGGGGAAAGCAATCAGCCCCAGCATTTT. The encoded protein is CATTTGESNQPQHF.

This chain links TRBV13 with TRBJ2-1; no reliable D call. Germline assignment: CDR1 PRHDT and CDR2 FYEKMQ (reference sequence). CDR3 length equals 17 residues. Trimming removed 6 bases at V and 2 bases at J, with 20 bases between. CDR3 amino acids: CASRRRPTSGPYNEQFF. The CDR3 coding sequence is TGTGCCAGCAGACGTCGACCCACCTCAGGCCCCTACAATGAGCAGTTCTTC.

The chain carries TRBV7-9 and TRBJ1-6, with unresolved D. Trimming removed 4 bases at V and 9 bases at J, with 10 bases between. Germline V gene data show CDR1 as SEHNR and CDR2 as FQNEAQ (reference sequence). The CDR3 contains 13 residues. The CDR3 sequence is CASSSPGSSPLHF. Here the CDR3 DNA reads TGTGCCAGCAGCTCCCCCGGGAGTTCACCCCTCCACTTT.

The chain couples TRBV11-3 to TRBJ2-3, with a tentative D call TRBD1 (6 bases). V was shortened by 2 bases and J by 1 base, with 10 bases between the two germline ends. The germline V gene encodes CDR1 SGHNT and CDR2 YENEEA. The CDR3 length is 15 residues. CDR3 sequence (DNA): TGTGCCAGCAGCTTACAACAGGGTGGCACAGATACGCAGTATTTT. It specifies CASSLQQGGTDTQYF.

The V and J genes are TRBV18 and TRBJ1-1, with TRBD1 identical over 8 bases. The CDR3 is 14 amino acids. After removal of 8 bases from V and 3 bases from J, the junction contained 8 bases not matched to a gene. Germline V gene sequence: CDR1 KGHSH, CDR2 LQKENI. The CDR3, as DNA: TGTGCCAGCCGGGCAGGGGGCCGGGACACTGAAGCTTTCTTT. Its protein is CASRAGGRDTEAFF.

This chain joins TRBV7-2 and TRBJ2-7; D perhaps matches TRBD2 (5 bases). Trimming stripped 3 bases from V and 2 bases from J, with 8 bases between. CDR3 length equals 13 residues. The V gene's germline CDR1 is SGHTA and CDR2 FQGNSA. CDR3 residues: CASSFGLTYEQYF. The CDR3 coding sequence is TGTGCCAGCAGCTTTGGACTGACCTACGAGCAGTACTTC.

This clone appeared a few times. This chain connects TRBV7-9 to TRBJ1-3; TRBD1 agrees at 8 bases. Germline V gene data show CDR1 as SEHNR and CDR2 as FQNEAQ (reference sequence). V shed 5 bases and J 0 bases; nucleotides not matched to a gene: 6. The length of the CDR3 is 16 residues. In nucleotides, the CDR3 is TGTGCCAGCAGCGGAGACAGGGGTACCTCTGGAAACACCATATATTTT. Translation gives CASSGDRGTSGNTIYF.

The chain couples TRBV2 to TRBJ1-2; D might be TRBD1 (5 bases). Trimming shortened V by 5 bases and J by 6 bases, and 16 bases separated the two germline ends. The CDR3 is 14 amino acids. Looked up from germline, CDR1 is SNHLY and CDR2 is FYNNEI. The CDR3 nucleotides are TGTGCCAGCAGTCAGGCCCGGGGGAGTAATGGCTACACCTTC. As protein: CASSQARGSNGYTF.

This clone was detected once. The chain is built from TRBV10-2 and TRBJ2-7; D gene uncertain. The CDR3 is made up of 13 amino acids. Trimming shortened V by 2 bases and J by 2 bases, and 7 bases separated the two germline ends. Per germline, CDR1 WSHSY and CDR2 SAAADI. The chain's CDR3 is CASSETLTYEQYF. DNA for the CDR3: TGCGCCAGCAGTGAGACGCTAACCTACGAGCAGTACTTC.

The chain recombines TRBV20-1 with TRBJ1-2; 8 bases line up with TRBD1. From germline, CDR1 is DFQATT and CDR2 SNEGSKA (reference sequence). The CDR3 contains 13 residues. The junction had 4 bases not matched to a gene; V was cut back by 3 bases and J by 4 bases. CDR3 sequence: CSASTGGAYGYTF. CDR3 coding DNA: TGCAGTGCTAGTACAGGGGGGGCCTATGGCTACACCTTC.

V is TRBV27 and J is TRBJ1-5; D not certain. V lost 3 bases, J lost 0 bases, and 9 bases lay in between. CDR3 length: 15 residues. CDR1 is MNHEY, CDR2 SMNVEV, per germline (reference sequence). The CDR3 sequence is CASSFRRSSNQPQHF. The CDR3 region has the DNA TGTGCCAGCAGTTTTCGGAGAAGTAGCAATCAGCCCCAGCATTTT.

J is TRBJ2-5 and V is TRBV16; the D gene is possibly TRBD1 (6 bases). The CDR3 length is 15 residues. Germline lookup yields CDR1 KGHSY and CDR2 FQNENV. Trimming stripped 0 bases from V and 4 bases from J, with 12 bases between. DNA of the CDR3: TGTGCCAGCAGCCAATCGGGGCAGGGGAGAGAGACCCAGTACTTC. The encoded protein is CASSQSGQGRETQYF. Full variable domain (remainder filled in from reference TRBV16 and TRBJ2-5): GEEVAQTPKHLVRGEGQKAKLYCAPIKGHSYVFWYQQVLKNEFKFLISFQNENVFDETGMPKERFSAKCLPNSPCSLEIQATKLEDSAVYFCASSQSGQGRETQYFGPGTRLLVL.

This clone was recorded a few times. The chain carries TRBV15 and TRBJ2-7; D is ambiguous. CDR3 length: 14 amino acids. With 0 bases removed from V and 3 bases from J, the gap between germline ends came to 9 bases. Germline assignment: CDR1 LNHNV and CDR2 YYDKDF (reference sequence). CDR3 coding DNA: TGTGCCACCAGCAGAGATCAGGCAGACTACGAGCAGTACTTC. This codes for CATSRDQADYEQYF. Filled out from reference TRBV15 and TRBJ2-7, the complete variable domain reads DAMVIQNPRYQVTQFGKPVTLSCSQTLNHNVMYWYQQKSSQAPKLLFHYYDKDFNNEADTPDNFQSRRPNTSFCFLDIRSPGLGDTAMYLCATSRDQADYEQYFGPGTRLTVT.

The CDR3 DNA reads as TGTGCCAGCAGCCAAGATTTTATGTTAGCGGGAGCAACCGGGGAGCTGTTTTTT. This codes for CASSQDFMLAGATGELFF. This chain links TRBV3-1 (or the pseudogene TRBV3-2) with TRBJ2-2; TRBD2 matches at 9 bases. The CDR3 spans 18 residues. CDR1 and CDR2 from the germline V gene are LGHDT and YNNKEL (reference sequence). With 0 bases clipped from V and 5 bases from J, the junction kept 10 bases outside the gene matches.